These 21 T cell receptor beta chains were all obtained from the same sample, sequenced in a study of cytomegalovirus exposure and HLA in healthy donors. PCR used 60 Vbeta primers and 13 Jbeta primers. The data were produced by immunoSEQ multiplex PCR, yet TCRdb's version contains in-frame clones alone and is incomplete. The sample holds some 85,000 clones, roughly 80% seen once. Sequenced: PBMCs. The receptor source for this set is a young man in good health and CMV-seronegative.

About this clone: This sample also contains other DNA sequences that code for the same CDR3. V is TRBV6-1 and J is TRBJ1-2; TRBD1 agrees at 10 bases. The J segment lost 5 bases and the V segment lost 1 base, leaving 4 bases of the junction unmatched. This CDR3 region has 15 residues. The germline gives CDR1 MNHNS, CDR2 SASEGT. The CDR3 here is CASSEVGTGVYGYTF. CDR3 nucleotides: TGTGCCAGCAGTGAAGTCGGGACAGGGGTATATGGCTACACCTTC.

There are a few counts of this clone. This chain uses TRBV5-1 with TRBJ1-1; D is perhaps TRBD1 (6 bases). Looked up from germline, CDR1 is SGHRS and CDR2 is YFSETQ. The germline V and J ends were trimmed by 4 bases and 1 base, with 14 bases remaining between them. This CDR3 has 15 amino acids. DNA of the CDR3: TGCGCCAGCAGCCCCGCCAGGGGACAGAACACTGAAGCTTTCTTT. Amino acid sequence: CASSPARGQNTEAFF.

The rearrangement joins TRBV14 to TRBJ1-4; no firm D call. The CDR3 has 12 residues. CDR1 is SGHDN, CDR2 FVKESK, per germline. V gave up 2 bases and J gave up 8 bases, with 6 bases separating them. The CDR3 is CASSQFGEKLFF. CDR3 nucleotides: TGTGCCAGCAGCCAATTTGGCGAAAAACTGTTTTTT.

This chain connects TRBV11-2 to TRBJ1-1, with D possibly being TRBD1 (5 bases). V was clipped by 1 base and J by 11 bases, with 11 bases between them. Germline CDR1 and CDR2: SGHAT and FQNNGV. The CDR3 runs 12 residues. DNA for the CDR3: TGTGCCAGCAGCTTAGGTCAGGGTATGGCTTTCTTT. Its translation is CASSLGQGMAFF.

This chain joins TRBV19 and TRBJ1-5; TRBD1 matches at 7 bases. This CDR3 spans 16 amino acids. V lost 3 bases and J lost 4; bases outside the gene matches: 9. CDR1 and CDR2 from the germline V gene are LNHDA and SQIVND (reference sequence). The CDR3 sequence: CASSIISVTGNQPQHF. For the CDR3, the DNA is TGTGCCAGTAGTATTATCTCCGTGACAGGGAATCAGCCCCAGCATTTT.

A few counts support this clone. This rearrangement joins TRBV12-5 to TRBJ1-1, with a tentative D call TRBD1 (5 bases). From germline, CDR1 is LGHNT and CDR2 FRNRAP. The germline V and J ends were trimmed by 0 bases and 3 bases, with 14 bases remaining between them. The CDR3 consists of 16 residues. CDR3 nucleotide sequence: TGTGCTAGTGGTTTGGTACCAGGTCAAGGGGACACTGAAGCTTTCTTT. Protein sequence: CASGLVPGQGDTEAFF.

In this sample, this clone turned up once. V is TRBV7-9 and J is TRBJ1-2; 11 nucleotides match TRBD1. V lost 1 base and J lost 4; bases outside the gene matches: 2. Germline V gene sequence: CDR1 SEHNR, CDR2 FQNEAQ (reference sequence). The CDR3 runs to 15 residues. CDR3 amino acids: CASSLGTGGVYGYTF. Written as DNA, the CDR3 is TGTGCCAGCAGCTTAGGGACAGGGGGCGTCTATGGCTACACCTTC.

The chain is built from TRBV10-2 and TRBJ1-5, with D unclear. CDR1 and CDR2 from the germline V gene are WSHSY and SAAADI. The CDR3 totals 14 residues. V was pared by 3 bases and J by 1 base, with 7 bases between. The DNA of the CDR3 is TGCGCCAGCAGTGACAGGAGGAGCAATCAGCCCCAGCATTTT. Its protein is CASSDRRSNQPQHF.

This clone was found once. This chain links TRBV29-1 with TRBJ2-7, with TRBD2 as a possible D gene (6 bases). Germline lookup yields CDR1 SQVTM and CDR2 ANQGSEA. V was trimmed by 1 base and J by 7 bases, leaving 20 bases between them. The length of the CDR3 is 15 residues. The CDR3 DNA reads TGCAGCGTTGAAGGGGTGGGGGGTGAAGTCGGAGAGCAGTACTTC. Translation: CSVEGVGGEVGEQYF.

The V and J genes are TRBV30 and TRBJ1-1; D call uncertain. The V gene lost 0 bases and the J gene lost 7 bases, with 6 bases spanning the gap. This CDR3 has 11 residues. Per the germline V gene, CDR1 is GTSNPN and CDR2 is SVGIG (reference sequence). DNA for the CDR3: TGTGCCTGGAGTGTACAGTTTGAAGCTTTCTTT. Translated, it gives CAWSVQFEAFF.

The chain has TRBV7-9 and TRBJ1-1; 10 positions match TRBD1. CDR1 SEHNR and CDR2 FQNEAQ come from the germline V gene (reference sequence). V dropped 2 bases and J dropped 12; count of bases not matched to a gene: 6. The CDR3 runs to 13 residues. CDR3 nucleotide sequence: TGTGCCAGCAGCTTATTAGGGGACAGGGGAACTTTCTTT. This sequence encodes CASSLLGDRGTFF.

This chain uses TRBV11-3 with TRBJ2-1; no reliable D call. CDR3 length: 16 amino acids. Germline loops: CDR1 SGHNT, CDR2 YENEEA. The ends were cut back, 3 bases at V and 2 bases at J, with 14 bases in the middle. The CDR3 DNA reads TGTGCCAGCAGCTTCTTATCCCAGGCGCCCTACAATGAGCAGTTCTTC. As protein: CASSFLSQAPYNEQFF.

This clone has a handful of counts. CDR3 amino acids: CASSPDSIRSNQPQHF. The CDR3 DNA reads as TGTGCCAGCAGCCCGGACAGCATTAGGAGCAATCAGCCCCAGCATTTT. The chain uses TRBV7-9 and TRBJ1-5; a possible D gene is TRBD1 (6 bases). Looked up from germline, CDR1 is SEHNR and CDR2 is FQNEAQ (reference sequence). V gave up 5 bases and J gave up 1 base, with 15 bases separating them. The length of the CDR3 is 16 residues.

The rearrangement uses TRBV7-2 and TRBJ2-1; TRBD2 might be the D (5 bases). Germline V gene lookup returns CDR1 SGHTA and CDR2 FQGNSA. This CDR3 region has 15 residues. Trimming left V 4 bases short and J 2 bases short, with 12 bases between. This chain's CDR3 is CASSSDFQTYNEQFF. The CDR3 nucleotides are TGTGCCAGCAGCTCGGACTTTCAAACCTACAATGAGCAGTTCTTC.

The sample holds one count of this clone. The gene calls are TRBV7-9 and TRBJ2-1, with a tentative D call TRBD1 (6 bases). Trimming pared 6 bases from V and 7 bases from J, leaving 10 bases between. The CDR3 totals 12 residues. Germline V gene sequence: CDR1 SEHNR, CDR2 FQNEAQ (reference sequence). The CDR3: CASSNTGNEQFF. The CDR3 nucleotides are TGTGCCAGCAGTAACACAGGGAATGAGCAGTTCTTC. The entire variable domain, with the rest obtained from reference TRBV7-9 and TRBJ2-1, is as follows: DTGVSQNPRHKITKRGQNVTFRCDPISEHNRLYWYRQTLGQGPEFLTYFQNEAQLEKSRLLSDRFSAERPKGSFSTLEIQRTEQGDSAMYLCASSNTGNEQFFGPGTRLTVL.

This clone was picked up a small number of times. The gene calls are TRBV30 and TRBJ2-5; 11 bases line up with TRBD2. Germline CDR1 reads GTSNPN; CDR2 reads SVGIG (reference sequence). The CDR3 sequence is 13 residues long. The junction had 3 bases not matched to a gene; V was cut back by 4 bases and J by 5 bases. The CDR3 coding sequence is TGTGCCTGGATGACTAGCGGGGTGGAGACCCAGTACTTC. Residues: CAWMTSGVETQYF.

The gene calls are TRBV6-5 and TRBJ1-2, with D unclear. V dropped 8 bases and J dropped 1 base, with 11 bases sitting between them. The CDR3 has 13 amino acids. Germline V gene lookup returns CDR1 MNHEY and CDR2 SVGAGI. The CDR3, as DNA: TGTGCCAGCTATTCGGTCCTTAACTATGGCTACACCTTC. It is translated as CASYSVLNYGYTF.

This clone was seen more than once but under ten times. V is TRBV6-1 and J is TRBJ2-1, with 14 bases lining up with TRBD2. This CDR3 spans 19 amino acids. Trimming at V came to 3 bases and at J to 7 bases, leaving 14 bases not matched to a gene. Germline V gene data show CDR1 as MNHNS and CDR2 as SASEGT. The CDR3 region is CASSDPDGGLAGGSNEQFF. CDR3 sequence (DNA): TGTGCCAGCAGTGACCCGGATGGAGGACTAGCGGGAGGAAGTAATGAGCAGTTCTTC.

This chain links TRBV7-2 with TRBJ1-1; unclear D gene. The CDR3 covers 11 residues. The V end was cut by 3 bases, the J end by 3 bases, with 2 bases between. From germline, CDR1 is SGHTA and CDR2 FQGNSA. CDR3 DNA sequence: TGTGCCAGCAGCTTCTACACTGAAGCTTTCTTT. Amino acid sequence: CASSFYTEAFF.

This clone has a single count. The sample holds other DNA sequences that translate to the same CDR3. This rearrangement joins TRBV5-1 to TRBJ1-2; tentative D call: TRBD1 (5 bases). V lost 3 bases and J 6 bases, leaving 24 bases between the germline ends. This CDR3 is 17 amino acids long. Germline assignment: CDR1 SGHRS and CDR2 YFSETQ. The CDR3 DNA sequence: TGCGCCAGCAGCTCCGCACCCGGGACGGGGGATAGCGATGGCTACACCTTC. This sequence encodes CASSSAPGTGDSDGYTF.

The genes are TRBV2 and TRBJ1-1; no clear D. Per the germline V gene, CDR1 is SNHLY and CDR2 is FYNNEI. The CDR3 contains 15 residues. The V and J ends lost 2 bases and 3 bases respectively, with 13 bases between them. The chain's CDR3 is CASSESHVRDTEAFF. Written as DNA, the CDR3 is TGTGCCAGCAGTGAAAGTCACGTGAGGGACACTGAAGCTTTCTTT.